The 23 T cell receptor beta chains presented below share a single source sample, sequenced in a study of shared clonotypes between healthy human individuals. Measured with immunoSEQ multiplex PCR; TCRdb has only the in-frame clones, and not every one. Of about 2.4 million clones in the sample, 93% were seen once. Sequenced material: naive CD4+ T cells from PBMCs. Specified subset: CD45RA+ positively selected. These receptors all come from a man younger than 30 in good health. Some clones in this sample may be carry-over from other donors' samples.

This clone was seen only once. V is TRBV5-1 and J is TRBJ2-7, with a weak D call TRBD1 (5 bases). The ends were cut back, 1 base at V and 3 bases at J, with 14 bases in the middle. The germline V gene encodes CDR1 SGHRS and CDR2 YFSETQ. The CDR3 has 15 amino acids. Here the CDR3 reads CASSLYLGQGYEQYF. In DNA, the CDR3 is TGCGCCAGCAGCTTGTATCTAGGGCAGGGCTACGAGCAGTACTTC.

This chain links TRBV5-8 with TRBJ1-5; 8 bases match TRBD1. V shed 4 bases, J shed 4 bases, and the junction held 4 bases outside the gene matches. In germline, CDR1 is SGHTS, CDR2 YDEGEE. This CDR3 comprises 14 residues. CDR3 coding DNA: TGTGCCAGCAGCGCCCGGGACAGGAATCAGCCCCAGCATTTT. Encoded protein: CASSARDRNQPQHF. Full variable domain (rest looked up from reference TRBV5-8 and TRBJ1-5): EAGVTQSPTHLIKTRGQQATLRCSPISGHTSVYWYQQALGLGLQFLLWYDEGEERNRGNFPPRFSGRQFPNYSSELNVNALELEDSALYLCASSARDRNQPQHFGDGTRLSIL.

This chain uses TRBV19 with TRBJ1-2; D is unresolved. Per the germline V gene, CDR1 is LNHDA and CDR2 is SQIVND (reference sequence). The CDR3 loop spans 15 amino acids. V dropped 7 bases and J dropped 0 bases, with 15 bases sitting between them. CDR3 sequence (DNA): TGTGCCAGTACCGACCGGGCCTCAGCTAACTATGGCTACACCTTC. It encodes CASTDRASANYGYTF.

This rearrangement joins TRBV7-2 to TRBJ1-1, with no clear D. This CDR3 has 13 residues. The V gene lost 5 bases and the J gene lost 7 bases, with 14 bases spanning the gap. From germline, CDR1 is SGHTA and CDR2 FQGNSA. CDR3 sequence: CASSLGKGLEAFF. Here the CDR3 DNA reads TGTGCCAGCAGCCTAGGGAAGGGTCTTGAAGCTTTCTTT.

Only one count was recorded for this clone. The chain employs TRBV5-6 and TRBJ2-7; D remains ambiguous. The CDR3 spans 14 residues. Trimming shortened V by 3 bases and J by 2 bases, and 12 bases separated the two germline ends. Germline-derived CDR1 and CDR2 are SGHDT and YYEEEE. The CDR3 DNA reads TGTGCCAGCAGCTCATTGAGCGAAACCTACGAGCAGTACTTC. Translation: CASSSLSETYEQYF.

The chain employs TRBV28 and TRBJ2-5; TRBD1 aligns across 8 bases. J lost 4 bases, V lost 3 bases, and 4 bases had no gene match. CDR3 length: 14 amino acids. Germline V CDR1 and CDR2: MDHEN, SYDVKM. The CDR3 spells CASSLFQGAETQYF. CDR3 sequence (DNA): TGTGCCAGCAGTTTGTTTCAGGGGGCAGAGACCCAGTACTTC.

About this clone itself: Other DNA sequences of this sample code for an identical CDR3. This rearrangement joins TRBV7-3 to TRBJ2-7, with 7 positions matching TRBD1. With 5 bases clipped from V and 2 bases from J, the junction kept 3 bases outside the gene matches. Per germline, CDR1 SGHTA and CDR2 FQGTGA. The CDR3 is 13 residues long. Written as DNA, the CDR3 is TGTGCCAGCAGCCTCGGGACAGCCTACGAGCAGTACTTC. Translated: CASSLGTAYEQYF.

The chain uses TRBV11-3 and TRBJ2-1, with D maybe TRBD1 (5 bases). The CDR3 is 14 residues long. The V gene's germline CDR1 is SGHNT and CDR2 YENEEA. Deletions cut 5 bases from V and 6 bases from J, with 14 bases between. The CDR3, as DNA: TGTGCCAGCAGCCCCCGGGCCACAGGCAATGAGCAGTTCTTC. It yields the protein CASSPRATGNEQFF.

This rearrangement joins TRBV7-2 to TRBJ2-1, with 10 bases aligning to TRBD2. The V and J ends lost 5 bases and 8 bases, in that order; junction bases with no gene match: 15. Germline V lookup: CDR1 SGHTA, CDR2 FQGNSA. CDR3 size: 17 residues. CDR3 DNA: TGTGCCAGCAGCCCGATAGGAGCGGGAGGGTTTGGGGATGAGCAGTTCTTC. It yields the protein CASSPIGAGGFGDEQFF.

Here the CDR3 reads CASSLAGDGQGNGYTF. The CDR3 coding sequence is TGTGCCAGCAGCTTAGCCGGGGACGGACAGGGGAATGGCTACACCTTC. The chain has TRBV7-8 and TRBJ1-2; 9 bases map to TRBD1. Germline CDR1 and CDR2: SGHVS and FQNEAQ. The junction had 8 bases not matched to a gene; V was cut back by 0 bases and J by 6 bases. This CDR3 is built from 16 residues.

The DNA for the CDR3 is TGTGCCAGCACCCTGGGGACAGTTACAGATACGCAGTATTTT. Protein sequence: CASTLGTVTDTQYF. The gene calls are TRBV5-4 and TRBJ2-3; TRBD1 matches 7 bases. The CDR3 is made up of 14 amino acids. V was pared by 6 bases and J by 3 bases, with 7 bases of the junction left unmatched. Germline assignment: CDR1 SGHNT and CDR2 YYREEE (reference sequence). The full variable domain, its missing parts supplied by reference TRBV5-4 and TRBJ2-3, is ETGVTQSPTHLIKTRGQQVTLRCSSQSGHNTVSWYQQALGQGPQFIFQYYREEENGRGNFPPRFSGLQFPNYSSELNVNALELDDSALYLCASTLGTVTDTQYFGPGTRLTVL.

The chain employs TRBV7-2 and TRBJ2-3, with D hard to call. Trimming took off 1 base at V and 4 bases at J, with 15 bases between the two ends. CDR3 size: 16 residues. Germline V gives CDR1 SGHTA, CDR2 FQGNSA. CDR3 nucleotide sequence: TGTGCCAGCAGCTTAGGGGTGGACGAATTCCCAGATACGCAGTATTTT. Encoded protein: CASSLGVDEFPDTQYF. Together with reference TRBV7-2 and TRBJ2-3, the CDR3 gives the full variable domain: GAGVSQSPSNKVTEKGKDVELRCDPISGHTALYWYRQSLGQGLEFLIYFQGNSAPDKSGLPSDRFSAERTGGSVSTLTIQRTQQEDSAVYLCASSLGVDEFPDTQYFGPGTRLTVL.

The chain employs TRBV5-1 and TRBJ2-7; 7 nucleotides align to TRBD1. CDR1 and CDR2 (germline): SGHRS, YFSETQ. J lost 3 bases, V lost 4 bases, and 13 bases had no gene match. The CDR3 is 16 amino acids. The CDR3 spells CASSRWAQGENYEQYF. The CDR3 nucleotides read TGCGCCAGCAGCCGATGGGCCCAGGGGGAGAACTACGAGCAGTACTTC.

The V and J genes are TRBV5-1 and TRBJ2-5; D is uncertain. The V end lost 4 bases, the J end lost 2 bases, and 3 bases lay between the germline ends. There are 11 residues in the CDR3. Germline assignment: CDR1 SGHRS and CDR2 YFSETQ. The CDR3 nucleotides are TGCGCCAGCAGCCAACAAGAGACCCAGTACTTC. It is translated as CASSQQETQYF.

The table lists this clone with a count of one. V is TRBV6-1 and J is TRBJ1-4; no definite D call. The CDR3 is 13 amino acids. From germline, CDR1 is MNHNS and CDR2 SASEGT. The germline V and J ends were trimmed by 5 bases and 4 bases, with 8 bases remaining between them. Written as DNA, the CDR3 is TGTGCCAGCAGTTGGCAGAATAATGAAAAACTGTTTTTT. Amino acid sequence: CASSWQNNEKLFF.

V gene TRBV14 combines with J gene TRBJ2-4; D gene ambiguous. Germline CDR1 is SGHDN and CDR2 is FVKESK. CDR3 size: 19 residues. V lost 1 base to trimming and J lost 0 bases, with 19 bases between them. The CDR3 DNA follows: TGTGCCAGCAGCCAAGCTTTGTCGGGCGGCAGCCAAGCCAAAAACATTCAGTACTTC. Protein: CASSQALSGGSQAKNIQYF.

The chain is built from TRBV6-5 and TRBJ2-1; 7 bases align to TRBD2. The length of the CDR3 is 15 residues. J gave up 0 bases and V 6 bases, and 5 bases lay outside the gene matches. Per the germline V gene, CDR1 is MNHEY and CDR2 is SVGAGI. The CDR3 loop is CASRKGTNSYNEQFF. DNA of the CDR3: TGTGCCAGCAGGAAGGGGACTAACTCCTACAATGAGCAGTTCTTC.

This chain links TRBV28 with TRBJ2-5; tentatively, D is TRBD1 (6 bases). CDR3 length equals 16 residues. CDR1 MDHEN and CDR2 SYDVKM come from the germline V gene. V was shortened by 7 bases and J by 1 base, with 19 bases between the two germline ends. CDR3 DNA: TGTGCCAGCACCCAGTTGGGGGCGGGTCGCCAAGAGACCCAGTACTTC. Translation: CASTQLGAGRQETQYF.

A note on this clone: This sample also contains other DNA sequences that code for the same CDR3. The CDR3 DNA sequence: TGTGCCAGCAGCTTAGTTAGCGGGGGGACAGATACGCAGTATTTT. The encoded protein is CASSLVSGGTDTQYF. The chain recombines TRBV7-9 with TRBJ2-3, with 10 bases lining up with TRBD2. Per germline, CDR1 SEHNR and CDR2 FQNEAQ (reference sequence). This CDR3 spans 15 amino acids. V was pared by 1 base and J by 3 bases, with 1 base of the junction left unmatched.

The chain uses TRBV28 and TRBJ1-5; possibly TRBD1 for D (6 bases). V lost 8 bases and J lost 4, with 15 bases in between. Germline CDR1 is MDHEN and CDR2 is SYDVKM. CDR3 length: 14 residues. The chain's CDR3 is CASSRPGANQPQHF. In DNA, the CDR3 is TGTGCCAGCTCCAGGCCAGGGGCAAATCAGCCCCAGCATTTT. The full variable domain, its missing parts supplied by reference TRBV28 and TRBJ1-5, is DVKVTQSSRYLVKRTGEKVFLECVQDMDHENMFWYRQDPGLGLRLIYFSYDVKMKEKGDIPEGYSVSREKKERFSLILESASTNQTSMYLCASSRPGANQPQHFGDGTRLSIL.

The genes are TRBV2 and TRBJ2-7; D ambiguous. The CDR3 runs to 12 residues. Trimming removed 6 bases at V and 5 bases at J, with 11 bases between. Germline CDR1 SNHLY, CDR2 FYNNEI. CDR3 residues: CASRYEDDEQYF. Written as DNA, the CDR3 is TGTGCCAGCAGATACGAAGATGACGAGCAGTACTTC.

The CDR3 DNA follows: TGCGCCAGCAGCCGCTTAGACAGGGGGAACACTGAAGCTTTCTTT. This gives the protein CASSRLDRGNTEAFF. The chain combines TRBV4-1 with TRBJ1-1; 8 bases agree with TRBD1. The CDR3 has 15 residues. J gave up 1 base and V 4 bases, and 5 bases lay outside the gene matches. Per the germline V gene, CDR1 is MGHRA and CDR2 is YSYEKL.

J is TRBJ2-7 and V is TRBV2; TRBD2 matches 10 bases. Germline values: CDR1 SNHLY, CDR2 FYNNEI. This CDR3 comprises 15 residues. Unmatched junction bases numbered 5, after V lost 4 bases and J lost 2 bases. The CDR3 nucleotides read TGTGCCAGCAGTGTAGAAGCGGGAGGGCCCTACGAGCAGTACTTC. Residues: CASSVEAGGPYEQYF.